This T cell receptor beta chain is drawn from a study of cytomegalovirus exposure and HLA in healthy donors. The study, taken as a whole, reports: Accurate prediction of HLA-A and HLA-B alleles (for most subjects) was reportedly achieved from TCR beta sequences. An apparent linkage of common viral pathogens to several of the most significant clusters emerged in a later analysis. About 90% or about 30% of the time was how often most TCR beta V segments were productive, according to an earlier analysis.

On this clone: What it binds is unknown.

The CDR3 consists of 18 residues. The study ran its PCR with 60 Vbeta and 13 Jbeta primers. Sequencing was performed with immunoSEQ multiplex PCR; in TCRdb, only in-frame clones are kept and a portion is missing. Altogether around 200,000 clones are present, over 80% being singletons, with the ten largest covering roughly 5.5%. Sequences were obtained from PBMCs. This TCR came from a man in his forties in good health and CMV-seropositive. The rearrangement links TRBV21-1 to TRBJ1-5; the table's D call TRBD1 went unverified against the DNA. TRBV21-1 is marked as a pseudogene. The CDR3 sequence: CASSIIQGSLYSNQPQHF. CDR3 bases: TGTGCCAGCAGCATTATACAGGGGTCCCTATATAGCAATCAGCCCCAGCATTTT.